This T cell receptor beta chain derives from a study of cytomegalovirus exposure and HLA in healthy donors. The study's findings and limits: Associated with cytomegalovirus, according to the listing, were around 160 TCR beta chains. CMV serostatus was the only recorded immune exposure for donors. Among donors in an Asian-associated ancestry cluster, a later analysis reportedly found fewer N-insertions than the roughly 700-donor mean.

The primer mix had 60 Vbeta and 13 Jbeta primers. TCRdb keeps only in-frame clones here, not all; method: immunoSEQ multiplex PCR. The repertoire includes some 120,000 clones, around two thirds of them detected once, and just under 9.5% sits in the top ten. A word on this clone: Antigen: not known.

Germline loops: CDR1 SGDLS, CDR2 YYNGEE. CDR3 size: 15 residues. Trimming took 4 bases from V and 1 from J; bases not matched to a gene: 7. The chain links TRBV9 to TRBJ1-1, with 7 bases that match TRBD1. The sequencing sample was made of PBMCs. This receptor was taken from a woman aged 35 to 49 in good health and CMV-seropositive. The CDR3 is CASSQGVQTNTEAFF. The CDR3 DNA reads as TGTGCCAGCAGCCAGGGGGTACAGACGAACACTGAAGCTTTCTTT. The variable domain in full, completed from reference TRBV9 and TRBJ1-1, reads DSGVTQTPKHLITATGQRVTLRCSPRSGDLSVYWYQQSLDQGLQFLIQYYNGEERAKGNILERFSAQQFPDLHSELNLSSLELGDSALYFCASSQGVQTNTEAFFGQGTRLTVV.